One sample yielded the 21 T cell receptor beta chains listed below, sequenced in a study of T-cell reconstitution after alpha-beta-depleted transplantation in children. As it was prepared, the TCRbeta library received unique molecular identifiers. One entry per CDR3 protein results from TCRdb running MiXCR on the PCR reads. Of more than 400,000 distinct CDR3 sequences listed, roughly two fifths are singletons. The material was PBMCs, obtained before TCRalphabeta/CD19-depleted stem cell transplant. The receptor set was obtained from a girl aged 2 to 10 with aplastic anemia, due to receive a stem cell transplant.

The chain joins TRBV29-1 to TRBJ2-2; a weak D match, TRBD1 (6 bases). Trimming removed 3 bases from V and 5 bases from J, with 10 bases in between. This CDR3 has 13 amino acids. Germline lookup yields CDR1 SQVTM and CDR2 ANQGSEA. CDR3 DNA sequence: TGCAGCGTTGACCTGGGGGCTACCGGGGAGCTGTTTTTT. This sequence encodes CSVDLGATGELFF.

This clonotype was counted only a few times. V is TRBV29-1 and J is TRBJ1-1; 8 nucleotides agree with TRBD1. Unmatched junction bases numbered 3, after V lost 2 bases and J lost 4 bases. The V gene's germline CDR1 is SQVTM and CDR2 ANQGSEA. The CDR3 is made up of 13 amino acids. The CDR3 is CSVEPGQATEAFF. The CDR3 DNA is TGCAGCGTTGAACCGGGACAGGCCACTGAAGCTTTCTTT. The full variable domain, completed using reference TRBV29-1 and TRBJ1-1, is SAVISQKPSRDICQRGTSLTIQCQVDSQVTMMFWYRQQPGQSLTLIATANQGSEATYESGFVIDKFPISRPNLTFSTLTVSNMSPEDSSIYLCSVEPGQATEAFFGQGTRLTVV.

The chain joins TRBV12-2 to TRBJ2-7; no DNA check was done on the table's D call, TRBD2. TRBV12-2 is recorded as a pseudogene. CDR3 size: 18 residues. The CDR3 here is CASRPNGGTSGASYEQYF. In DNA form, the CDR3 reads TGTGCAAGTCGCCCAAATGGGGGGACTAGCGGGGCCTCCTACGAGCAGTACTTC.

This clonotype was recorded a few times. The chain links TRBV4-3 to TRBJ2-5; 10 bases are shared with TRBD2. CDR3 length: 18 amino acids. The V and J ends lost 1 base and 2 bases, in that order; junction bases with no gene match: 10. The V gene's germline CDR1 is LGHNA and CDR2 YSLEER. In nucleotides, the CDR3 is TGCGCCAGCAGCCAAGGACGTCTAGCGGGAGTTAATCAAGAGACCCAGTACTTC. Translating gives CASSQGRLAGVNQETQYF.

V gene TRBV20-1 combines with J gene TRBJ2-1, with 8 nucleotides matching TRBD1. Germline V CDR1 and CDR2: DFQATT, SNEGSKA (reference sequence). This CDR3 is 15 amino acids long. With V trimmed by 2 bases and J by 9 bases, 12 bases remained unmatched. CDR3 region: CSARTPGGLGSEQFF. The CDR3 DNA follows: TGCAGTGCTAGAACCCCAGGGGGCTTAGGAAGTGAGCAGTTCTTC.

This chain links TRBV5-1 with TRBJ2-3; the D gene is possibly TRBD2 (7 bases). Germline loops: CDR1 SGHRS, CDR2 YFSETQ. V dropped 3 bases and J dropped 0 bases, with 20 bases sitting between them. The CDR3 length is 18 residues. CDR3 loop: CASSWAVAAGASTDTQYF. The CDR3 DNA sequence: TGCGCCAGCAGCTGGGCGGTAGCGGCGGGGGCAAGCACAGATACGCAGTATTTT.

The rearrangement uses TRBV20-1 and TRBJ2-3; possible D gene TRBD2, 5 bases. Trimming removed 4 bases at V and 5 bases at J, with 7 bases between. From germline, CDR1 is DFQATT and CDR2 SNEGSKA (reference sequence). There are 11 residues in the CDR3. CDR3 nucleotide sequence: TGCAGTGCTATGGAGGAAGATACGCAGTATTTT. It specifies CSAMEEDTQYF.

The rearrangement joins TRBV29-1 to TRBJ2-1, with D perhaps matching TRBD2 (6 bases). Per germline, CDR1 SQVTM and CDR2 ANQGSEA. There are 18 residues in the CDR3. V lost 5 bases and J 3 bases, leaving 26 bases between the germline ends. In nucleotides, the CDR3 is TGCAGCGTTTGGGCCCCCCGCGGGATCGGAAGGGACTACAATGAGCAGTTCTTC. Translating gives CSVWAPRGIGRDYNEQFF.

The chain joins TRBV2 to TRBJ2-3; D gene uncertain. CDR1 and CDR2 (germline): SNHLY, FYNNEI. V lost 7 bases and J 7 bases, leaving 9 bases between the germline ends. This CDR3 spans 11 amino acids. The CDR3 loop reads CASNRLNTQYF. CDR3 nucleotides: TGTGCCAGCAATAGGCTCAATACGCAGTATTTT.

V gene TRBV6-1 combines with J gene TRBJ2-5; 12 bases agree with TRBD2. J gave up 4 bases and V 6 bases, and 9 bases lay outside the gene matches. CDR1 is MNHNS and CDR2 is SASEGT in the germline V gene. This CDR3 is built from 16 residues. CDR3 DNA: TGTGCCAGCAGCCGGCCGACTAGCGGGAGAGGAGAGACCCAGTACTTC. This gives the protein CASSRPTSGRGETQYF.

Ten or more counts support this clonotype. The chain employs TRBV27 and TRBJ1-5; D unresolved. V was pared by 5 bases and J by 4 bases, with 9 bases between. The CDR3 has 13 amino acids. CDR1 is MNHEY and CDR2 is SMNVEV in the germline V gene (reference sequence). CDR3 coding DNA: TGTGCCAGCAGTCCCGACGAGAATCAGCCCCAGCATTTT. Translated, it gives CASSPDENQPQHF.

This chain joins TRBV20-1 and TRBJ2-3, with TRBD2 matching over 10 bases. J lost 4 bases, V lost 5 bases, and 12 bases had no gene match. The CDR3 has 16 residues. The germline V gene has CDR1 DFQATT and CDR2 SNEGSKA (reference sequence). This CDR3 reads CSAPSRGSGRPDTQYF. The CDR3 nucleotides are TGCAGTGCTCCCTCCAGGGGTAGCGGGAGGCCAGATACGCAGTATTTT.

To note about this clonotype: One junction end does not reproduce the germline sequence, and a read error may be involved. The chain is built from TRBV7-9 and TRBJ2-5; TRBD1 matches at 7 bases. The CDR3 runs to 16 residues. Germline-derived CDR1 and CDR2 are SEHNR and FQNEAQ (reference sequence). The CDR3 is CANSLNRGRIKETQYF. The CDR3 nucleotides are TGTGCCAACAGCTTAAATAGGGGGCGCATTAAGGAGACCCAGTACTTC.

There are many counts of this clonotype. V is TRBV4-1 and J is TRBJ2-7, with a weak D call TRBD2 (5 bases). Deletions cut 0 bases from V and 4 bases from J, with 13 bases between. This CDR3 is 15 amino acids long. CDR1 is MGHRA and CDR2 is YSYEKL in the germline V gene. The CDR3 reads CASSQEISVRYEQYF. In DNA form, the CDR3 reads TGCGCCAGCAGCCAAGAAATTAGCGTGAGGTACGAGCAGTACTTC.

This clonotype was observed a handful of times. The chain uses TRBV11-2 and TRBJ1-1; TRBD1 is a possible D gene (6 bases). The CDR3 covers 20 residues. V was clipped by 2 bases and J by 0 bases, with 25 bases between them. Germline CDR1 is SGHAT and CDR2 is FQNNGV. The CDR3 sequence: CASSLNLFGPTGSMNTEAFF. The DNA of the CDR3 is TGTGCCAGCAGCTTAAACCTCTTTGGACCGACAGGCTCAATGAACACTGAAGCTTTCTTT.

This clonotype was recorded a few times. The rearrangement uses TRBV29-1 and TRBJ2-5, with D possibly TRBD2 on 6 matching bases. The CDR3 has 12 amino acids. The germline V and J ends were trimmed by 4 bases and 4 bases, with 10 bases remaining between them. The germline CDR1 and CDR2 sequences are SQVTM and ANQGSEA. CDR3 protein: CSVVGGGETQYF. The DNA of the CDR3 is TGCAGCGTTGTCGGGGGAGGAGAGACCCAGTACTTC.

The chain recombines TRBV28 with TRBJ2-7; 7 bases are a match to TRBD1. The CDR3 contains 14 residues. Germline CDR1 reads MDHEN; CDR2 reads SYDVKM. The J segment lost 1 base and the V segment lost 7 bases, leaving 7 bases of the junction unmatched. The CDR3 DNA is TGTGCCAGCACCCCAGGACAGGCTTCCTACGAGCAGTACTTC. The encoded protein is CASTPGQASYEQYF. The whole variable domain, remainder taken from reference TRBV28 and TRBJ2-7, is DVKVTQSSRYLVKRTGEKVFLECVQDMDHENMFWYRQDPGLGLRLIYFSYDVKMKEKGDIPEGYSVSREKKERFSLILESASTNQTSMYLCASTPGQASYEQYFGPGTRLTVT.

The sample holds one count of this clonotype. As DNA, the CDR3 is TGCAGTGCTCGAATTACCGGGACGGGAAATGAAAAACTGTTTTTT. Its translation is CSARITGTGNEKLFF. This chain links TRBV20-1 with TRBJ1-4, with D maybe TRBD1 (5 bases). Germline loops: CDR1 DFQATT, CDR2 SNEGSKA (reference sequence). The ends were cut back, 5 bases at V and 5 bases at J, with 18 bases in the middle. The CDR3 covers 15 residues.

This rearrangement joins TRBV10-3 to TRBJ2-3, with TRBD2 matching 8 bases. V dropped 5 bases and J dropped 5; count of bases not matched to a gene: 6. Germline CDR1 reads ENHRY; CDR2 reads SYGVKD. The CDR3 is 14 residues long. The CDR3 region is CAISPGGAIDTQYF. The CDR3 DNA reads TGTGCCATCAGTCCCGGGGGGGCCATAGATACGCAGTATTTT.

The DNA for the CDR3 is TGTGCCAGCAGTTTTACCTACAGGAGTGAAGCTTTCTTT. Its protein is CASSFTYRSEAFF. The rearrangement uses TRBV6-2 or TRBV6-3 and TRBJ1-1; a possible D gene is TRBD1 (5 bases). V lost 4 bases and J lost 7, with 13 bases in between. The CDR3 totals 13 residues. The germline V gene has CDR1 MNHEY and CDR2 SVGEGT.

The chain's CDR3 is CSVEVGGRTEAFF. Here the CDR3 DNA reads TGCAGCGTTGAGGTGGGAGGGAGGACTGAAGCTTTCTTT. V usage is TRBV29-1 and J usage is TRBJ1-1; D is undetermined. This CDR3 region has 13 residues. Deletions cut 3 bases from V and 5 bases from J, with 13 bases between. Looked up from germline, CDR1 is SQVTM and CDR2 is ANQGSEA.